This TCR beta chain was documented in a study of PD-1 blockade in mismatch repair-deficient tumors. This CDR3 spans 16 amino acids. CDR1 is GTSNPN, CDR2 SVGIG, per germline (reference sequence). V was clipped by 3 bases and J by 3 bases; unmatched bases: 9. TCRdb's table, derived via immunoSEQ multiplex PCR, lists solely in-frame clones and lacks some. There are some 110,000 clones in the sample; over 65% occur only once, and 4% to 5% lies in the top ten. The chain recombines TRBV30 with TRBJ2-5, with 11 nucleotides matching TRBD2. Sequences were derived from peripheral blood, sampled 60 weeks after starting pembrolizumab. The receptor was derived from an adult with mismatch repair-deficient cancer. CDR3 in DNA: TGTGCCTGGAGCCAGGGGACTAGCGGTATTAAAGAGACCCAGTACTTC. This encodes CAWSQGTSGIKETQYF.